This TCR beta chain is from a study of response to subunit inactivated influenza vaccine. TCRdb re-derived calls from the RT-PCR reads in MiXCR, one entry per CDR3 protein. The table records more than 450,000 distinct CDR3 sequences, approximately 11% of them present only once. This clonotype was picked up many times. Germline CDR1 DFQATT, CDR2 SNEGSKA (reference sequence). The CDR3 extends over 14 amino acids. The junction had 5 bases not matched to a gene; V was cut back by 3 bases and J by 3 bases. These records were also assigned to another study, of T cells expressing NK-cell markers. That source adds: Beta-chain TCR cDNA was generated via 5'RACE template switching with UMIs.

The gene calls are TRBV20-1 and TRBJ2-7; 10 positions agree with TRBD2. Specimen: PBMCs from blood, collected on the day of vaccination. This TCR came from a man aged 45 to 65 who received an inactivated influenza vaccine. The CDR3 region is CSASPSGRGYEQYF. CDR3 DNA: TGCAGTGCTAGTCCTAGCGGGAGAGGCTACGAGCAGTACTTC.